The T cell receptor beta chain under discussion was sequenced for a study of shared clonotypes between healthy human individuals (dated by TCRdb to the early 2020s). Looking at the study overall: Two women and a few men aged 18 to 49 years were included in the cohort. To increase sequencing depth and limit assay-specific biases, different laboratories used diverse techniques to prepare libraries and sequence TCR repertoires. The study deeply sequenced blood TCR repertoires of five healthy adults to estimate repertoire size and the extent of clonotype sharing between individuals. Each donor's leukapheresis produced roughly between about 0.85 and 10 billion PBMCs. For each donor, CD4 naive and CD4 memory were each run on three plates, CD8 naive on two plates, and CD8 memory on one plate. General study outcomes and caveats: Because the study included a small number of donors, the genetic and exposure-history diversity represented was limited. Compared with non-shared clonotypes, clonotypes shared by all four sorted-subset donors had higher generation probabilities. Sharing across a handful of donors was observed for around 4.8% of naive CD4, around 3.5% of naive CD8, over 2% of memory CD4, and roughly 0.4% of memory CD8 clonotypes. Sampling was limited to blood, and TCR repertoires in tissue likely differ from TCR repertoires in blood. Rarefaction of sorted-subset datasets indicated incomplete sequencing despite the large sequencing depth. Estimated clonotype richness was generally larger for naive than for memory subsets. Pairwise subsampling led to the expectation that sequencing depth would affect the degree of clonotype sharing among donors.

With regard to this clone: It has no known antigen specificity. Base-call qualities are not available, and no considerably larger clone is one nucleotide away.

Including the terminal cysteine and phenylalanine, the CDR3 comprises 12 residues. The read is trimmed to its CDR3 DNA, 36 bases read in frame from base 1. Sequences SGDLS (CDR1) and YYNGEE (CDR2) are obtained from the germline V gene. Trimming costs V 6 bases and J 6 bases, and their ends lie 12 bases apart. Using the deep immunoSEQ assay, multiplex PCR amplified TCR CDR3 regions from genomic DNA. Genomic DNA extracted from each cell subset was distributed evenly over all wells of several immunoSEQ 96-well plates, and each plate served as one replicate. Each replicate PCR for sorted subsets received roughly 200 ng genomic DNA, equal to 28,000 or so T cell genomes. Purified libraries were quantified with a Qubit 3.0 fluorometer, sized on a Bioanalyzer 2100, and re-quantified with the KAPA Library Quantification kit. Every immunoSEQ 96-well plate was sequenced on a separate single-read 150-cycle Illumina NextSeq 550 flow cell. The study's own analysis went as follows. Because the immunoSEQ output included only junctional sequences and no quality scores, the filtering could not be the same as the filtering used for full-length reads. Sequences were annotated with PyIR, a Python wrapper for IgBLAST v1.9, and V/J genes and CDR3 were assigned using IMGT germline references. Reads were removed for weak V/J assignments (E-value above 1e-6), missing CDR3, stop codons, out-of-frame junctions, or ambiguous translated residues. V3J clonotypes were defined as sequences sharing the same inferred V gene, J gene, and CDR3 amino acid sequence. Percentage overlap between repertoires was computed as shared unique clonotypes divided by the size of the smaller repertoire. RTK rarefaction, the Chao1 estimator, and Recon v2.1 estimates of unobserved clonotypes were used to assess repertoire richness. For all TCRbeta clonotypes obtained by the gDNA method from a handful of donors, generation probabilities were computed with OLGA. Drawn from immuneACCESS, this table holds only the in-frame rearrangements with V and J called that TCRdb kept. Clones are partly lost; checked studies trace under half to an unresolved V gene and leave the rest unexplained. Clone size and V and J calls were adopted from that table, with D and trimming inferred from the DNA. Across this sample there are under 750,000 clones, with roughly 72% seen only once. The top ten constitute about 1.8% of the sample.

Healthy HIV-negative adults with no recently reported acute infections or vaccinations were included as donors. Only Caucasian adults living in Nashville, Tennessee, USA were represented among the donors. Magnetic negative selection was used to enrich CD4+ T cells, after which naive cells were positively selected on CD45RA and the negative fraction became the memory subset. Blood was collected by leukapheresis, and PBMCs were isolated by Ficoll-Histopaque density gradient centrifugation and then cryopreserved in liquid nitrogen vapor phase. Analytical flow cytometry was used to check the purity and quantity of each magnetically sorted T cell population. Genomic DNA was isolated from each sorted fraction and quantified by UV absorbance on a Nanodrop 2000c.

This clonotype originated in a woman younger than 45 in good health. The chain couples TRBV9 to TRBJ2-5; no D segment can be confidently identified. The sample taken for sequencing was memory CD4+ T cells sorted from blood. Interpreted using the paper, the cell subset or site label stands for: CD45RA-negative fraction. The sequenced DNA is TGTGCCAGCAAGGAGTACTTAAAGACCCAGTACTTC. The translation is CASKEYLKTQYF.